The 24 T cell receptor beta chains in this list originate from one sample, sequenced in a study of cytomegalovirus exposure and HLA in healthy donors. Use of 60 Vbeta and 13 Jbeta primers characterized the PCR. Produced via immunoSEQ multiplex PCR; TCRdb's table is partial and in-frame only. The sample records 120,000 or so clones, 80% to 85% being singletons. Material: PBMCs. The receptors were sampled from a man younger than 40 in good health and CMV-seronegative.

The V and J genes are TRBV5-6 and TRBJ2-2; TRBD2 matches 13 bases. V was pared by 5 bases and J by 6 bases, with 7 bases of the junction left unmatched. Germline CDR1 reads SGHDT; CDR2 reads YYEEEE. This CDR3 region has 16 residues. CDR3 nucleotides: TGTGCCAGCAGTTCCGGACTAGCGGGGGAACCCGGGGAGCTGTTTTTT. Its protein product is CASSSGLAGEPGELFF.

In nucleotides, the CDR3 is TGTGCCAGCAGCGCTAACAGGGGGCGGGGTGAAGCTTTCTTT. Amino acid sequence: CASSANRGRGEAFF. The chain carries TRBV5-8 and TRBJ1-1, with 9 bases lining up with TRBD1. Germline loops: CDR1 SGHTS, CDR2 YDEGEE. V trimming: 4 bases; J trimming: 7 bases; junction bases outside the gene matches: 8. The CDR3 contains 14 residues.

J is TRBJ1-5 and V is TRBV27; D ambiguous. V was trimmed by 1 base and J by 2 bases, leaving 9 bases between them. This CDR3 has 15 residues. CDR1 is MNHEY, CDR2 SMNVEV, per germline (reference sequence). The CDR3 loop is CASSLFWGGNQPQHF. CDR3 DNA: TGTGCCAGCAGTTTATTTTGGGGAGGCAATCAGCCCCAGCATTTT.

The chain has TRBV27 and TRBJ2-3; 8 nucleotides align to TRBD1. The V gene end was trimmed by 3 bases and the J gene end by 3 bases; junction bases not matched to a gene: 5. Germline CDR1 and CDR2: MNHEY and SMNVEV (reference sequence). This CDR3 has 15 amino acids. The CDR3 DNA is TGTGCCAGCAGTTTCGGACAGGGTGGTACAGATACGCAGTATTTT. As protein: CASSFGQGGTDTQYF.

As to this clone: At one boundary the junction diverges from the germline segment, which might be a read error. The gene calls are TRBV7-9 and TRBJ1-6; D unclear. The CDR3 has 13 amino acids. Germline V CDR1 and CDR2: SEHNR, FQNEAQ (reference sequence). The CDR3 reads CSSSLGEYSPLHF. Here the CDR3 DNA reads TGTTCCAGCAGCTTAGGAGAGTATTCACCCCTCCACTTT.

The gene calls are TRBV2 and TRBJ2-3, with 7 positions matching TRBD2. The V and J ends lost 6 bases and 2 bases, in that order; junction bases with no gene match: 11. The CDR3 is 16 amino acids. Germline CDR1 SNHLY, CDR2 FYNNEI. CDR3 DNA: TGTGCCAGCAGGGCCGGGGGGTGGAGGGACACAGATACGCAGTATTTT. Protein: CASRAGGWRDTDTQYF.

In DNA form, the CDR3 reads TGTGCCAGCAGCCCGCTAGCGGGGGGCGATCTTACGCAGTATTTT. This translates into CASSPLAGGDLTQYF. The rearrangement joins TRBV7-6 to TRBJ2-3, with 11 bases matching TRBD2. The CDR3 length is 15 residues. Germline assignment: CDR1 SGHVS and CDR2 FNYEAQ. The J segment lost 8 bases and the V segment lost 5 bases, leaving 9 bases of the junction unmatched.

This clone came up once. The CDR3 nucleotides are TGTGCCAGTAGTATTGAAGGGAGAAATCAGCCCCAGCATTTT. Protein product: CASSIEGRNQPQHF. The V call is TRBV19, the J call TRBJ1-5; D is undetermined. This CDR3 is built from 14 residues. The germline CDR1 and CDR2 sequences are LNHDA and SQIVND (reference sequence). Trimming took off 3 bases at V and 4 bases at J, with 10 bases between the two ends. The full variable domain, its missing parts supplied by reference TRBV19 and TRBJ1-5, is DGGITQSPKYLFRKEGQNVTLSCEQNLNHDAMYWYRQDPGQGLRLIYYSQIVNDFQKGDIAEGYSVSREKKESFPLTVTSAQKNPTAFYLCASSIEGRNQPQHFGDGTRLSIL.

The rearrangement uses TRBV2 and TRBJ1-4; possibly TRBD1 for D (5 bases). The germline gives CDR1 SNHLY, CDR2 FYNNEI. The CDR3 loop spans 14 amino acids. The V end lost 6 bases, the J end lost 5 bases, and 13 bases lay between the germline ends. CDR3 region: CASRAGTENEKLFF. The DNA for the CDR3 is TGTGCCAGCAGGGCCGGGACTGAGAATGAAAAACTGTTTTTT.

The chain has TRBV6-1 and TRBJ1-2; the match to TRBD1 covers 8 bases. This CDR3 contains 15 residues. Germline CDR1 MNHNS, CDR2 SASEGT. V dropped 7 bases and J dropped 1; count of bases not matched to a gene: 8. CDR3 sequence: CASNPGQGHNYGYTF. Written as DNA, the CDR3 is TGTGCCAGCAACCCCGGACAGGGTCATAACTATGGCTACACCTTC.

This chain uses TRBV27 with TRBJ1-2; no definite D call. The length of the CDR3 is 15 residues. The V end was cut by 3 bases, the J end by 1 base, with 12 bases between. CDR1 and CDR2 (germline): MNHEY, SMNVEV (reference sequence). The CDR3 region is CASSFNRGSNYGYTF. CDR3 DNA sequence: TGTGCCAGCAGTTTTAACCGGGGTAGTAACTATGGCTACACCTTC.

The chain couples TRBV7-8 to TRBJ1-1; possibly TRBD1 for D (6 bases). Germline CDR1 SGHVS, CDR2 FQNEAQ. With 5 bases removed from V and 1 base from J, the gap between germline ends came to 17 bases. The CDR3 has 16 amino acids. The CDR3 loop is CASSPQQGLGNTEAFF. The DNA of the CDR3 is TGTGCCAGCAGCCCCCAACAGGGATTAGGGAACACTGAAGCTTTCTTT.

The chain has TRBV19 and TRBJ2-7; 7 bases fit TRBD1. Germline-derived CDR1 and CDR2 are LNHDA and SQIVND (reference sequence). The V gene end was trimmed by 8 bases and the J gene end by 1 base; junction bases not matched to a gene: 8. This CDR3 is 14 amino acids long. CDR3 DNA sequence: TGTGCCAGTTCACAGGGGTCCCTTTCCTACGAGCAGTACTTC. Its protein is CASSQGSLSYEQYF.

The rearrangement links TRBV5-1 to TRBJ2-7, with 10 bases lining up with TRBD1. There are 14 residues in the CDR3. Germline CDR1 SGHRS, CDR2 YFSETQ. J lost 4 bases, V lost 4 bases, and 5 bases had no gene match. In nucleotides, the CDR3 is TGCGCCAGCAGCCGGGGACAGGGGAATTACGAGCAGTACTTC. Its protein is CASSRGQGNYEQYF.

The chain recombines TRBV6-5 with TRBJ1-3, with D possibly matching TRBD1 (6 bases). The CDR3 loop spans 16 amino acids. CDR1 MNHEY and CDR2 SVGAGI come from the germline V gene. Trimming pared 2 bases from V and 0 bases from J, leaving 11 bases between. CDR3 amino acids: CASSYRTAVSGNTIYF. The CDR3 bases are TGTGCCAGCAGTTACCGGACAGCCGTCTCTGGAAACACCATATATTTT.

This clone has just a few counts. The J gene is TRBJ2-5, the V gene TRBV4-1; 11 bases align to TRBD1. The tail of the sequence fits TRBJ2-7 better, so the J call may be wrong. From germline, CDR1 is MGHRA and CDR2 YSYEKL. There are 16 residues in the CDR3. The CDR3 DNA is TGCGCCAGCAGCCAAGACGGGACAGGGGGGAACTACGAGCAGTACTTC. It translates to CASSQDGTGGNYEQYF.

V usage is TRBV7-9 and J usage is TRBJ1-1; tentatively, D is TRBD1 (5 bases). The V and J ends lost 4 bases and 1 base respectively, with 10 bases between them. Germline-derived CDR1 and CDR2 are SEHNR and FQNEAQ (reference sequence). The CDR3 consists of 14 residues. The CDR3, as DNA: TGTGCCAGCAGCTCGCGGGGGAGGAACACTGAAGCTTTCTTT. Translated, it gives CASSSRGRNTEAFF.

The chain employs TRBV28 and TRBJ2-1, with TRBD1 identical over 7 bases. V shed 6 bases and J 12 bases; nucleotides not matched to a gene: 8. The CDR3 sequence is 12 residues long. Germline V gene sequence: CDR1 MDHEN, CDR2 SYDVKM. DNA of the CDR3: TGTGCCAGCAGCCCCCCCGGGGACAGGCAGTTCTTC. Protein: CASSPPGDRQFF.

This sequence joins TRBV2 and TRBJ2-3; a possible D gene is TRBD2 (6 bases). The ends were cut back, 6 bases at V and 5 bases at J, with 12 bases in the middle. The V gene's germline CDR1 is SNHLY and CDR2 FYNNEI. This CDR3 contains 13 residues. The CDR3 bases are TGTGCCAGCAGCACCCCGGGAGTAGATACGCAGTATTTT. This translates into CASSTPGVDTQYF.

This chain links TRBV28 with TRBJ2-7, with 9 bases fitting TRBD1. The V and J ends lost 4 bases and 5 bases, in that order; junction bases with no gene match: 12. Germline CDR1 is MDHEN and CDR2 is SYDVKM. This CDR3 contains 16 residues. CDR3 sequence: CASSSLGQGIFHEQYF. The DNA of the CDR3 is TGTGCCAGCAGTTCCCTGGGACAGGGCATCTTCCACGAGCAGTACTTC. Complete variable domain (other parts from reference TRBV28 and TRBJ2-7): DVKVTQSSRYLVKRTGEKVFLECVQDMDHENMFWYRQDPGLGLRLIYFSYDVKMKEKGDIPEGYSVSREKKERFSLILESASTNQTSMYLCASSSLGQGIFHEQYFGPGTRLTVT.

This chain uses TRBV15 with TRBJ2-1; the match to TRBD2 covers 7 bases. Germline loops: CDR1 LNHNV, CDR2 YYDKDF (reference sequence). V gave up 1 base and J gave up 5 bases; unmatched junction bases: 8. This CDR3 comprises 16 residues. CDR3 sequence reads: CATSRGGAGINNEQFF. CDR3 DNA sequence: TGTGCCACCAGCAGAGGAGGAGCGGGGATCAACAATGAGCAGTTCTTC.

The chain is built from TRBV18 and TRBJ1-4; 8 bases are shared with TRBD1. The CDR3 has 17 residues. V dropped 2 bases and J dropped 8; count of bases not matched to a gene: 13. CDR1 and CDR2 from the germline V gene are KGHSH and LQKENI. CDR3 region: CASSPNNYDRGGEKLFF. The CDR3 DNA reads TGTGCCAGCTCACCAAACAATTACGACAGGGGAGGAGAAAAACTGTTTTTT.

The chain is built from TRBV6-5 and TRBJ2-7; tentatively, D is TRBD1 (6 bases). The germline V and J ends were trimmed by 0 bases and 6 bases, with 9 bases remaining between them. CDR3 length: 13 residues. Germline assignment: CDR1 MNHEY and CDR2 SVGAGI. Written as DNA, the CDR3 is TGTGCCAGCAGTTACTCAACAGGGTCCGAGCAGTACTTC. This gives the protein CASSYSTGSEQYF.

The V call is TRBV2, the J call TRBJ1-6; 11 bases fit TRBD1. V was clipped by 7 bases and J by 9 bases; unmatched bases: 8. The CDR3 sequence is 15 residues long. Germline assignment: CDR1 SNHLY and CDR2 FYNNEI. Here the CDR3 reads CASTTTGTGGSPLHF. The CDR3 DNA follows: TGTGCCAGCACCACAACCGGGACAGGGGGTTCACCCCTCCACTTT.